The 7 T cell receptor beta chains reported below all come from one sample, sequenced in a study of cytomegalovirus exposure and HLA in healthy donors. PCR employed 60 Vbeta and 13 Jbeta primers. This table comes from immunoSEQ multiplex PCR, and its TCRdb copy is limited to in-frame clones, with some not included. Among some 130,000 clones listed, over 75% were seen once. The sample taken for sequencing was PBMCs. All receptors come from a male donor in good health and CMV-seropositive.

The chain joins TRBV28 to TRBJ1-1; no clear D. There are 17 residues in the CDR3. The V and J ends lost 2 bases and 0 bases respectively, with 16 bases between them. Germline CDR1 reads MDHEN; CDR2 reads SYDVKM. The CDR3: CASSLASAGTMNTEAFF. In DNA form, the CDR3 reads TGTGCCAGCAGTTTAGCGAGCGCGGGTACTATGAACACTGAAGCTTTCTTT.

J is TRBJ1-1 and V is TRBV6-1, with D unclear. Germline-derived CDR1 and CDR2 are MNHNS and SASEGT. Trimming pared 5 bases from V and 0 bases from J, leaving 7 bases between. The CDR3 totals 13 residues. This CDR3 is CASSSRVNTEAFF. The CDR3 nucleotides are TGTGCCAGCAGTTCTCGAGTGAACACTGAAGCTTTCTTT.

The gene calls are TRBV28 and TRBJ2-5; maybe TRBD2 (5 bases). The CDR3 covers 15 residues. Trimming stripped 2 bases from V and 5 bases from J, with 15 bases between. The germline CDR1 and CDR2 sequences are MDHEN and SYDVKM. The DNA for the CDR3 is TGTGCCAGCAGTTTAACGGGTAGCGTGGGGGAGACCCAGTACTTC. Amino acid sequence: CASSLTGSVGETQYF.

The V and J genes are TRBV7-2 and TRBJ1-1; 11 bases are a match to TRBD1. Germline CDR1 is SGHTA and CDR2 is FQGNSA. The V segment lost 10 bases and the J segment 6 bases; nucleotides outside the gene matches: 7. There are 13 residues in the CDR3. CDR3 amino acids: CAIADRGLSEAFF. The CDR3 DNA is TGTGCCATCGCGGACAGGGGGCTGTCTGAAGCTTTCTTT.

V is TRBV7-9 and J is TRBJ2-1; 12 positions match TRBD2. Germline CDR1 and CDR2: SEHNR and FQNEAQ (reference sequence). Unmatched junction bases numbered 4, after V lost 4 bases and J lost 6 bases. The CDR3 contains 15 residues. The CDR3 sequence: CASSSPGLAGNEQFF. For the CDR3, the DNA is TGTGCCAGCAGCTCACCGGGACTAGCGGGCAATGAGCAGTTCTTC.

The V and J genes are TRBV2 and TRBJ2-4; a weak D match, TRBD1 (6 bases). The germline V gene encodes CDR1 SNHLY and CDR2 FYNNEI. This CDR3 spans 14 amino acids. With 6 bases removed from V and 0 bases from J, the gap between germline ends came to 9 bases. CDR3 protein: CASRGTLAKNIQYF. DNA of the CDR3: TGTGCCAGCAGGGGGACACTAGCCAAAAACATTCAGTACTTC.

This chain connects TRBV5-5 to TRBJ1-1, with a possible D match to TRBD1 (5 bases). Germline V gene data show CDR1 as SGHKS and CDR2 as YYEKEE (reference sequence). V was clipped by 5 bases and J by 3 bases, with 20 bases between them. This CDR3 spans 16 amino acids. The CDR3, as DNA: TGTGCCAGCAGTTTGATTTTCAGGGTTCGGGACACTGAAGCTTTCTTT. It yields the protein CASSLIFRVRDTEAFF.